The following is a T cell receptor beta chain sequence with its context. The target antigen is unknown. This record comes from a study of T cell clones after liver transplantation. As for the study in general: TCRbeta sequencing after a pre-transplant mixed lymphocyte reaction identified graft-donor-reactive clones, later tracked in post-transplant blood. Overall study findings and caveats: Migration into the graft, not deletion, may explain lost graft donor-reactive T cells. Low donor cell numbers restricted donor-reactive repertoire measurement in a couple of subjects. Post-transplant time points were not standardized, so conclusions are preliminary.

Clones were read by immunoSEQ multiplex PCR, and TCRdb kept only the in-frame ones, dropping some. This table has 55,000 to 80,000 clones, roughly 90% appearing once. Germline CDR1 is SGHRS and CDR2 is YFSETQ. Trimming cost V 4 bases and J 3 bases, with 8 bases left between them. This CDR3 is 12 amino acids long. The genes are TRBV5-1 and TRBJ2-7; D possibly corresponds to TRBD1 (5 bases). The sample consisted of CD4+ T cells from blood, taken before liver transplant. This TCR was sampled from a human donor who received a liver transplant. The CDR3 loop is CASSVDSYEQYF. The DNA of the CDR3 is TGCGCCAGCAGCGTAGACAGCTACGAGCAGTACTTC.